These T cell receptor beta chains were read from a single sample in a study of CD8+CD57+ T cells in acquired aplastic anemia. TCRdb called the reads again in MiXCR, with one record for every CDR3 protein. The top ten clones hold roughly 15% of a sample with 55,000 to 60,000 distinct CDR3 sequences, around 50% of them seen once. Input material: sorted CD4+, CD8+, or CD8+CD57+ T cells (not recorded which) from PBMCs. The receptor set was obtained from a human donor with aplastic anemia. Each CDR3 is given with its conserved first and last residue. D genes are given only for firm matches. For some rows the clone size is stated as once, few or many, or as a class when expanded; others skip it.

V gene	D gene	J gene	clone size	CDR3 DNA	CDR3 protein
TRBV6-2/TRBV6-3	-	TRBJ2-3	-	TGTGCCAGCAGTTACGTTTCAGCAACAGATACGCAGTATTTT	CASSYVSATDTQYF
TRBV20-1	TRBD2	TRBJ2-5	few	TGCAGTGCTAGGGGTTCTAGCGGGGGGCAAGAGACCCAGTACTTC	CSARGSSGGQETQYF
TRBV19	-	TRBJ1-6	-	TGTGCCAGTAGTGCGACAGGAACTAATTCACCCCTCCACTTT	CASSATGTNSPLHF
TRBV2	-	TRBJ2-7	-	TGTGCCAGCAGTGATCAGGGCAGCGGCTACGAGCGGTACTTC	CASSDQGSGYERYF
TRBV19	-	TRBJ1-1	-	TGTGCCAGTAGTATTTTCGGGAACACTGAAGCTTTCTTT	CASSIFGNTEAFF
TRBV4-3	TRBD2	TRBJ2-3	-	TGCGCCAGCAGCCAAGAAAGCGGGGGGGGCACAGATACGCAGTATTTT	CASSQESGGGTDTQYF
TRBV2	-	TRBJ1-5	-	TGTGCCAGCAGTTTCGGGGGTGATGACCAGCCCCAGCATTTT	CASSFGGDDQPQHF
TRBV2	-	TRBJ2-5	-	TGTGCCAGCAGTGTTCGGGAAGCCCAGCCCCAGTACTTC	CASSVREAQPQYF
TRBV15	TRBD1	TRBJ1-1	few	TGTGCCACCAGCAGGGGACAGCGATACAACACTGAAGCTTTCTTT	CATSRGQRYNTEAFF
TRBV15	-	TRBJ1-5	-	TGTGCCACCCGAGGACAGCTTAGCAATCAGCCCCAGCATTTT	CATRGQLSNQPQHF
TRBV4-1	-	TRBJ1-3	many	TGCGCCAGCAGCCAAGATTGGAGCTCTGGAAACACCATATATTTT	CASSQDWSSGNTIYF
TRBV9	-	TRBJ1-5	many	TGTGCCAGCAGCGAGGGGGAGGGGCCGCCCCAGCATTTT	CASSEGEGPPQHF
TRBV25-1	TRBD1	TRBJ1-2	-	TGTGCCAGCAGTGTGGGGACAGGGCCTAACTATGGCTACACCTTC	CASSVGTGPNYGYTF
TRBV9	TRBD2	TRBJ2-1	many	TGTGCCAGCAGCGTAGGGTTCCTAGCGGGGGGGCAAAGCTCGGTCTTC	CASSVGFLAGGQSSVF
TRBV14	-	TRBJ2-5	few	TGTGCCAGCAGCCAAGATGGGAGCGGAGAGACCCAGTACTTC	CASSQDGSGETQYF
TRBV10-3	-	TRBJ2-1	-	TGTGCCTCTTTAGCCAATGAGCAGTTCTTC	CASLANEQFF
TRBV19	TRBD1	TRBJ1-6	-	TGTGCCAGTAGTAATACAGGGGATTCACCCCTCCACTTT	CASSNTGDSPLHF
TRBV19	TRBD1	TRBJ1-1	-	TGTGCCAGTAGTGGGGCGACAGGGGGCAGAGCTTTCTTT	CASSGATGGRAFF
TRBV20-1	TRBD1	TRBJ2-7	-	TGCAGTGCTATCGACAGGGGTTACGAGCAGTACTTC	CSAIDRGYEQYF
TRBV11-2	TRBD1	TRBJ2-3	-	TGTGCCAGCAGATCACGGGACAGTGGGACAGATACGCAGTATTTT	CASRSRDSGTDTQYF
TRBV24-1	-	TRBJ1-5	-	TGTGCCACCAGTGCCAACAGCAATCAGCCCCAGCATTTT	CATSANSNQPQHF
TRBV6-5	TRBD2	TRBJ2-1	many	TGTGCCAGCAGTTTGAGCGGGGTTTCATACAATGAGCAGTTCTTC	CASSLSGVSYNEQFF
TRBV6-5	-	TRBJ1-3	many	TGTGCCAGCAGTTACGGGTCAGAAGGAAACACCATATATTTT	CASSYGSEGNTIYF
TRBV13	-	TRBJ1-2	-	TGTGCCAGCAGCCACGTCCAGTTTTATGGCTACACCTTC	CASSHVQFYGYTF
TRBV19	-	TRBJ1-6	-	TGTGCCAGTAGTCCAGGACGGCTCGGTTCACCCCTCCACTTT	CASSPGRLGSPLHF
TRBV10-3	TRBD1	TRBJ1-2	-	TGTGCCATCAGTGATTCCGGGACAGGAGGGCGCGGCTACACCTTC	CAISDSGTGGRGYTF
TRBV11-2	-	TRBJ2-1	-	TGCGCCAGCATCTCCGGACAGAAGAACAATGAGCAGTTCTTC	CASISGQKNNEQFF
TRBV19	TRBD1	TRBJ1-4	-	TGTGCCAGTAGTTCACAGGGGGCGCGGGAAAAACTGTTTTTT	CASSSQGAREKLFF
TRBV12-3/TRBV12-4	-	TRBJ1-2	once	TGTGCCAGCAGCCGAACAGATGCCTATGGCTACACCTTC	CASSRTDAYGYTF